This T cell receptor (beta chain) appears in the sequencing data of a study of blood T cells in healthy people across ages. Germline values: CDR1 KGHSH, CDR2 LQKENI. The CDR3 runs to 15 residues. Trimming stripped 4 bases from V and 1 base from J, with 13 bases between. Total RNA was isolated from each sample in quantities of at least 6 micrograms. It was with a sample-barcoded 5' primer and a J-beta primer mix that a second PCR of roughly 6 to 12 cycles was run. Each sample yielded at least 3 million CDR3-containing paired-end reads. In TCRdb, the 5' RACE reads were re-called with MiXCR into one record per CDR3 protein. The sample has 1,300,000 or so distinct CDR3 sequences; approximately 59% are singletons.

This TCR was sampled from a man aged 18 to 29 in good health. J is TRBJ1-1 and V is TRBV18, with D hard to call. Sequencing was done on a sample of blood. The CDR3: CASSLRALTNTEAFF. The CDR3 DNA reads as TGTGCCAGCTCACTCCGGGCCCTGACGAACACTGAAGCTTTCTTT.